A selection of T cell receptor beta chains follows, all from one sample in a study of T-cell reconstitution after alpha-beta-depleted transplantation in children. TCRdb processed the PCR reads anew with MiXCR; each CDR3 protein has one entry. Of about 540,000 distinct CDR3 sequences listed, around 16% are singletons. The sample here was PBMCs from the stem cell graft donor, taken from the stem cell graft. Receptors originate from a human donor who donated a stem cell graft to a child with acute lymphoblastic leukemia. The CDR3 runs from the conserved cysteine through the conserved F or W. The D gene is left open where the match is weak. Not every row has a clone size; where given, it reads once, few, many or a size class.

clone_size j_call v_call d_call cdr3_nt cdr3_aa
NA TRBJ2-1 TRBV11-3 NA TGTGCCAGCAGCTTAGACCCAGGGCGTACCTACAATGAGCAGTTCTTC CASSLDPGRTYNEQFF
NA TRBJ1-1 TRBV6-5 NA TGTGCCAGCAGTTACAGGGACGTGAACACTGAAGCTTTCTTT CASSYRDVNTEAFF
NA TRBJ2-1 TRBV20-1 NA TGCAGTGCGCATCTACAGGGACTGGGCGGATACAATGAGCAGTTCTTC CSAHLQGLGGYNEQFF
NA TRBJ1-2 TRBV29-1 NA TGCAGCGCAATTGACGCTGCTAACTATGGCTACACCTTC CSAIDAANYGYTF
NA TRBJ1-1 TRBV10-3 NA TGTGCTACTAGGAACACTGAAGCTTTCTTT CATRNTEAFF
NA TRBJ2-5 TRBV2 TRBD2 TGTGCCAGCAGAAAAAGGACTAGCGGTCAAGAGACCCAGTACTTC CASRKRTSGQETQYF
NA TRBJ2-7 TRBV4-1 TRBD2 TGCGCCAGCAGCCAAGATTGGGCGGGAGGCCTCTACGAGCAGTACTTC CASSQDWAGGLYEQYF
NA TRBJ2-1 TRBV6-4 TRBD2 TGTGCCAGCAGTGACTCGTCCGGGACTAGAGGGGATGAGCAGTTCTTC CASSDSSGTRGDEQFF
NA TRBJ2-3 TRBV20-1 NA TGCAGTGCTAGAGAGGGCGGTAGTTTCACAGATACGCAGTATTTT CSAREGGSFTDTQYF
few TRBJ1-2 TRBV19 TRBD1 TGTGCCAGTAGTACCCTACCGGGACAGGAACACTTTATCCATGGCTACACCTTC CASSTLPGQEHFIHGYTF
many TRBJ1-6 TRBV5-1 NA TGCGCCAGCAGCCTCCGGGGCTTGGGGTCACCCCTCCACTTT CASSLRGLGSPLHF
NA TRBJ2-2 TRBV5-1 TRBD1 TGCGCCAGCAGACCTGGGACAGAGAACACCGGGGAGCTGTTTTTT CASRPGTENTGELFF
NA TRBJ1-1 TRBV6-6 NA TGTGCCAGCAGTTACTCGGGGTCGGGAGCTTTCTTT CASSYSGSGAFF
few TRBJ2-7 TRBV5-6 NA TGTGCCAGCAGCCTCCCCCGCGATATTTACGAGCAGTACTTC CASSLPRDIYEQYF
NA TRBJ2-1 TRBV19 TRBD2 TGTGCCAGTATTAATGGGAGGGAGAGCAATGAGCAGTTCTTC CASINGRESNEQFF
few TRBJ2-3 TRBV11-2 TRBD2 TGTGCCAGCAGCTGGGGACTAGCGGGGCCCACAGATACGCAGTATTTT CASSWGLAGPTDTQYF
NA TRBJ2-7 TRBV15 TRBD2 TGTGCCACCAGCAGACCTGCCGGGACTACCAATTACGAGCTGTACTTC CATSRPAGTTNYELYF
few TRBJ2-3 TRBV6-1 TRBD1 TGTGCCAGCAGGCATCAGGACAGGCCCGATACGCAGTATTTT CASRHQDRPDTQYF
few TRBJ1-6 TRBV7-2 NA TGTGCCAGCAGCTTAGGTGGGGGCGCGTTAAATTCACCCCTCCACTTT CASSLGGGALNSPLHF
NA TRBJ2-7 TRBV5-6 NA TGTGCCAGCAGCTCGGATCCAGGTAGCCCGGTGGGAGAGCAGTACTTC CASSSDPGSPVGEQYF
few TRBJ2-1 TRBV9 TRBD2 TGTGCCAGCAGCGTGAGAGGGAGGGCAATCTACAATGAGCAGTTCTTC CASSVRGRAIYNEQFF
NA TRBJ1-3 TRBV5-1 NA TGCGCCAGCACGCCCGGGGACGGCTCTGGAAACACCATATATTTT CASTPGDGSGNTIYF
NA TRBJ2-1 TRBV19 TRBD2 TGTGCCAGTACCCTAGGGGACTACTCCTACAATGAGCAGTTCTTC CASTLGDYSYNEQFF
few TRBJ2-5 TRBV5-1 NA TGCGCCAGCAGCTTGGGCCGGGGGACCCAGTACTTC CASSLGRGTQYF
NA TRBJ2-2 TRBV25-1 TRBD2 TGTGCCAGCAGGAGCGGGAGGGTCACCGGGGAGCTGTTTTTT CASRSGRVTGELFF
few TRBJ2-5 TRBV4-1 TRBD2 TGCGCCAGCAGCCACGGGACTACTCAAGAGACCCAGTACTTC CASSHGTTQETQYF
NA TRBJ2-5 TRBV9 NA TGTGCCAGCAGCGTGGATCTAGCTCTCCGTGAGACCCAGTACTTC CASSVDLALRETQYF
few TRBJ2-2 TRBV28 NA TGTGCCAGCAGTTGGTATAGAATAAACACCGGGGAGCTGTTTTTT CASSWYRINTGELFF
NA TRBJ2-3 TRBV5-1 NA TGCGCCAGCAGCTTGGTAAACTGGGATACGCAGTATTTT CASSLVNWDTQYF
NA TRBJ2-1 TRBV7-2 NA TGTGCCAGCAGCTTAGAGTCAGGGAAGTTTGGGCAGTTCTTC CASSLESGKFGQFF
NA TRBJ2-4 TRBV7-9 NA TGTGCCAGCAGCTCTGGGTCCCTGGGGAACATTCAGTACTTC CASSSGSLGNIQYF
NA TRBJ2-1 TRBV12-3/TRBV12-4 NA TGTGCCAGCAGTTTAACCAGGGTAAGACGGCAGATCTACAATGAGCAGTTCTTC CASSLTRVRRQIYNEQFF
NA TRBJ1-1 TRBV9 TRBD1 TGTGCCAGCAGCGTATCCTCCGACAGGGCCGGCACTGAAGCTTTCTTT CASSVSSDRAGTEAFF
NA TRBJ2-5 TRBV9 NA TGTGCCAGCAGCGCTTCGGATGAATTCCAAGAGACCCAGTACTTC CASSASDEFQETQYF
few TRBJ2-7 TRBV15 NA NA CATSFGSGSETYEQYF
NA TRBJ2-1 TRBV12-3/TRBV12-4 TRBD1 TGTGCCAGCACTTTAAGTGGGACAGGGCAGTTCTTC CASTLSGTGQFF
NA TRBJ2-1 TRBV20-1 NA TGCAGTGCTAGTCAGGGAGGTTCTTCCGTCTCCTACAATGAGCAGTTCTTC CSASQGGSSVSYNEQFF
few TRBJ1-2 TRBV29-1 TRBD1 TGCAGCGTTTTCGGACAGGGATTGATGGACTATGGCTACACCTTC CSVFGQGLMDYGYTF
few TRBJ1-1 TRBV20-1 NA TGCAGTGCTAGGGAAGGAAGTTGGGACACTGAAGCTTTCTTT CSAREGSWDTEAFF
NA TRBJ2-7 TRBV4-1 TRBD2 TGCGCCAGCAGCCAAGAAGGGGGGCGAGCGGGAGCGGAGCAGTACTTC CASSQEGGRAGAEQYF
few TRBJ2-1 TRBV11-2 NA TGTGCCAGCAGCTTAGGTTACCGGGGAAAATATTACAATGAGCAGTTCTTC CASSLGYRGKYYNEQFF
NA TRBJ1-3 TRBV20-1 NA TGCAGTGCTTCCCTCGGGGGGTCAGGAAACACCATATATTTT CSASLGGSGNTIYF